Listed here is a single TCR beta chain. Its antigen is still unknown. The sample is drawn from a study of human T cells and chemical hapten exposure. Findings of the study overall: Among TCRs, those above 1 in 1000 frequency were unaffected by DPC sensitization.

TCRdb re-called the RACE reads with MiXCR, one entry per CDR3 protein. The data contain fewer than 400,000 distinct CDR3 sequences, approximately 6.3% of them singletons. The time point is: patch test 1, 2 weeks after DPC sensitization. Treatment meaning: therapeutic diphenylcyclopropenone sensitization with weekly scalp DPC. CDR1 SGHAT and CDR2 FQDESV come from the germline V gene (reference sequence). This CDR3 is 16 amino acids long. The germline V and J ends were trimmed by 3 bases and 0 bases, with 12 bases remaining between them. This sample comprised whole blood, obtained in connection with sensitization to the hapten diphenylcyclopropenone (DPC). This clonotype was obtained from a woman aged 18-30 years with alopecia areata. Some clones in this sample may be carry-over from other donors' samples. J is TRBJ1-3 and V is TRBV11-1; maybe TRBD1 (6 bases). CDR3 bases: TGTGCCAGCAGCTTGGGACACCTAATCTCTGGAAACACCATATATTTT. The encoded protein is CASSLGHLISGNTIYF.